The 17 T cell receptor beta chains below were found in one sample sequenced in a study of blood T cell repertoires in COVID-19. TCRdb keeps only in-frame clones here, not all; method: immunoSEQ multiplex PCR. The sample has around 140,000 clones, 82% seen once. Sequenced material: peripheral blood. The receptor set was obtained from a human donor with acute or convalescent COVID-19. The donor label of this sample is uncertain.

This clone was picked up many times. The chain couples TRBV30 to TRBJ1-1; D possibly corresponds to TRBD1 (6 bases). The CDR3 runs to 15 residues. CDR1 GTSNPN and CDR2 SVGIG come from the germline V gene (reference sequence). Trimming left V 1 base short and J 6 bases short, with 18 bases between. CDR3 loop: CAWSGGGGGLSEAFF. The DNA of the CDR3 is TGTGCCTGGAGTGGAGGGGGAGGGGGACTGTCTGAAGCTTTCTTT.

This clone showed up just a few times. CDR3 DNA: TGTGCCAGCAGCTCCCGGGACAGGGGCGGAGGCTACACCTTC. Protein: CASSSRDRGGGYTF. J is TRBJ1-2 and V is TRBV13, with 10 positions matching TRBD1. Germline V CDR1 and CDR2: PRHDT, FYEKMQ (reference sequence). The CDR3 has 14 residues. The J segment lost 8 bases and the V segment lost 4 bases, leaving 7 bases of the junction unmatched. The full variable domain, completed using reference TRBV13 and TRBJ1-2, is AAGVIQSPRHLIKEKRETATLKCYPIPRHDTVYWYQQGPGQDPQFLISFYEKMQSDKGSIPDRFSAQQFSDYHSELNMSSLELGDSALYFCASSSRDRGGGYTFGSGTRLTVV.

This rearrangement joins TRBV19 to TRBJ1-6; D gene uncertain. Per the germline V gene, CDR1 is LNHDA and CDR2 is SQIVND (reference sequence). CDR3 length equals 15 residues. Trimming cost V 4 bases and J 0 bases, with 7 bases left between them. The CDR3 DNA is TGTGCCAGTAGTACATTACACTCCTATAATTCACCCCTCCACTTT. Translated: CASSTLHSYNSPLHF.

The gene calls are TRBV6-5 and TRBJ1-1, with 7 bases lining up with TRBD1. V dropped 8 bases and J dropped 0; count of bases not matched to a gene: 6. Per the germline V gene, CDR1 is MNHEY and CDR2 is SVGAGI. The CDR3 runs 14 residues. The DNA of the CDR3 is TGTGCCAGCCAACACAGGGGTATGAACACTGAAGCTTTCTTT. Protein: CASQHRGMNTEAFF.

The rearrangement links TRBV13 to TRBJ2-1; TRBD2 might be the D (10 bases). The CDR3 runs 16 residues. Germline V gene sequence: CDR1 PRHDT, CDR2 FYEKMQ (reference sequence). V was cut by 4 bases and J by 9 bases, with 22 bases left in between. The CDR3 DNA reads as TGTGCCAGCAGCTGGACAGGGGAGCGGGGGGGCCGTGAGCAGTTCTTC. The encoded protein is CASSWTGERGGREQFF.

The rearrangement links TRBV6-2 or TRBV6-3 to TRBJ1-1; the D gene is possibly TRBD1 (6 bases). Trimming removed 6 bases from V and 7 bases from J, with 27 bases in between. This CDR3 comprises 17 residues. Germline-derived CDR1 and CDR2 are MNHEY and SVGEGT. The CDR3 DNA follows: TGTGCCAGCAGCCCCCGGTGGGCGTTTGGGGGCATTTATGAAGCTTTCTTT. This codes for CASSPRWAFGGIYEAFF.

The chain is built from TRBV5-1 and TRBJ1-1; D is unresolved. Trimming took off 3 bases at V and 6 bases at J, with 12 bases between the two ends. Per germline, CDR1 SGHRS and CDR2 YFSETQ. This CDR3 contains 13 residues. CDR3 in DNA: TGCGCCAGCAGCTATGGAGCGGTACCTGAAGCTTTCTTT. Translating gives CASSYGAVPEAFF.

This clone was counted once. The V and J genes are TRBV15 and TRBJ2-5, with 8 bases that match TRBD1. The CDR3 extends over 14 amino acids. V shed 8 bases, J shed 5 bases, and the junction held 10 bases outside the gene matches. Per germline, CDR1 LNHNV and CDR2 YYDKDF (reference sequence). This chain's CDR3 is CATRLPGGRETQYF. The CDR3 bases are TGTGCCACCCGCCTCCCAGGGGGCAGGGAGACCCAGTACTTC.

Only one count was recorded for this clone. CDR3 protein: CASRSNTEAFF. In DNA form, the CDR3 reads TGTGCCAGCAGAAGCAACACTGAAGCTTTCTTT. This chain connects TRBV7-9 to TRBJ1-1; no clear D gene. The CDR3 spans 11 residues. Between the trimmed V and J ends, which lost 6 bases and 2 bases, there was a span of 4 bases. Germline V gene sequence: CDR1 SEHNR, CDR2 FQNEAQ (reference sequence).

This clone turned up a few times. The chain is built from TRBV5-6 and TRBJ1-3, with D possibly matching TRBD1 (5 bases). The V end was cut by 3 bases, the J end by 0 bases, with 13 bases between. The length of the CDR3 is 16 residues. CDR1 is SGHDT, CDR2 YYEEEE, per germline. DNA for the CDR3: TGTGCCAGCAGCTGGCGGGGGGGAAGCTCTGGAAACACCATATATTTT. This translates into CASSWRGGSSGNTIYF. Looking up the rest from reference TRBV5-6 and TRBJ1-3 gives the full variable domain: DAGVTQSPTHLIKTRGQQVTLRCSPKSGHDTVSWYQQALGQGPQFIFQYYEEEERQRGNFPDRFSGHQFPNYSSELNVNALLLGDSALYLCASSWRGGSSGNTIYFGEGSWLTVV.

V usage is TRBV18 and J usage is TRBJ2-1; TRBD1 matches at 9 bases. The germline gives CDR1 KGHSH, CDR2 LQKENI. Trimming cost V 4 bases and J 3 bases; bases outside gene matches: 7. This CDR3 comprises 16 residues. CDR3 bases: TGTGCCAGCTCACACAGGGGGCTGTTACTCTACAATGAGCAGTTCTTC. It is translated as CASSHRGLLLYNEQFF.

The sample holds a few counts of this clone. The V and J genes are TRBV5-6 and TRBJ1-6; 8 nucleotides agree with TRBD1. The length of the CDR3 is 18 residues. The V segment lost 2 bases and the J segment 0 bases; nucleotides outside the gene matches: 7. Germline assignment: CDR1 SGHDT and CDR2 YYEEEE. CDR3 DNA sequence: TGTGCCAGCAGCTTCTGGACAGGGATGGGCTCCTATAATTCACCCCTCCACTTT. Encoded protein: CASSFWTGMGSYNSPLHF.

Comments on this clone: The conserved phenylalanine or tryptophan is not found at the CDR3 terminus, so this likely reflects a read error. No DNA is shown, since the ends of the CDR3 on it are uncertain; the CDR3 is the one TCRdb lists. The chain recombines TRBV12-2 with TRBJ1-1. TRBV12-2 is a documented pseudogene. With termini counted, the CDR3 has 10 amino acids. This CDR3 is CASRRRLANH.

The CDR3 loop reads CASNTDRASGNTIYF. Written as DNA, the CDR3 is TGTGCCAGCAACACGGACAGGGCATCTGGAAACACCATATATTTT. The V call is TRBV7-9, the J call TRBJ1-3, with TRBD1 identical over 8 bases. Germline V lookup: CDR1 SEHNR, CDR2 FQNEAQ (reference sequence). The CDR3 is made up of 15 amino acids. V was clipped by 7 bases and J by 1 base; unmatched bases: 6.

There are a few counts of this clone. The V gene is TRBV30, the J gene TRBJ1-4; 9 bases agree with TRBD1. V shed 3 bases and J 6 bases; nucleotides not matched to a gene: 11. This CDR3 is built from 16 residues. Looked up from germline, CDR1 is GTSNPN and CDR2 is SVGIG (reference sequence). The CDR3 is CAWSDHQQGAYEKLFF. The CDR3 coding sequence is TGTGCCTGGAGCGACCACCAACAGGGGGCTTATGAAAAACTGTTTTTT.

The chain links TRBV19 to TRBJ1-2, with a possible D match to TRBD1 (5 bases). V shed 2 bases and J shed 3 bases, with 10 bases lying between them. CDR1 is LNHDA and CDR2 is SQIVND in the germline V gene (reference sequence). The CDR3 contains 14 residues. CDR3 residues: CASSIHRTDYGYTF. The CDR3 bases are TGTGCCAGTAGTATACACAGGACCGACTATGGCTACACCTTC.

V usage is TRBV5-4 and J usage is TRBJ1-1, with 8 bases aligning to TRBD1. Per the germline V gene, CDR1 is SGHNT and CDR2 is YYREEE (reference sequence). The CDR3 contains 14 residues. V lost 4 bases to trimming and J lost 8 bases; unmatched junction nucleotides: 10. The CDR3 DNA sequence: TGTGCCAGCAGCCCTCGGACAGGGCAACTAGAAGCTTTCTTT. Its translation: CASSPRTGQLEAFF.